This record covers a single T cell receptor (beta chain). The sample originates from a study of shared clonotypes between healthy human individuals. In the original workflow: Filtering differed for immunoSEQ, which gave only junction sequences without quality scores. The repertoire was sequenced with immunoSEQ multiplex PCR; TCRdb's copy has only in-frame clones and lacks some. D and trimming were read from the DNA, whereas the V and J calls and clone size are those reported in that table. The sample carries 2,500,000 or so clones, approximately 94% recorded once. Within Nashville, Tennessee resided all donors, each a Caucasian adult. The CDR3 is 13 amino acids. Germline CDR1 and CDR2: SGHAT and FQNNGV. V lost 11 bases and J lost 3, with 17 bases in between.

This clonotype was obtained from a man younger than 35 in good health. Some clones in this sample may be carry-over from other donors' samples. This sequence joins TRBV11-2 and TRBJ2-7, with D possibly TRBD1 on 5 matching bases. Source material: naive CD4+ T cells from PBMCs. Subset defined: CD45RA+ positively selected. The CDR3 loop reads CAGSEDSYYEQYF. The CDR3 region has the DNA TGTGCCGGGTCGGAAGACAGCTACTACGAGCAGTACTTC. Drawing the rest from reference TRBV11-2 and TRBJ2-7, the complete variable domain is EAGVAQSPRYKIIEKRQSVAFWCNPISGHATLYWYQQILGQGPKLLIQFQNNGVVDDSQLPKDRFSAERLKGVDSTLKIQPAKLEDSAVYLCAGSEDSYYEQYFGPGTRLTVT.